The 9 T cell receptor beta chains reported below all come from one sample, sequenced in a study of T cells in localized non-small cell lung cancer. Assay: immunoSEQ multiplex PCR; the TCRdb copy retains only in-frame clones and omits some. The sample includes tens of thousands of clones, roughly 87% of them seen just once. The material was peripheral blood, obtained before any cancer treatment. The receptors were gathered from a man aged 35 to 70 with stage I squamous cell lung carcinoma.

The genes are TRBV14 and TRBJ2-7, with D possibly being TRBD1 (6 bases). Trimming shortened V by 4 bases and J by 4 bases, and 8 bases separated the two germline ends. Germline lookup yields CDR1 SGHDN and CDR2 FVKESK. CDR3 length equals 12 residues. The chain's CDR3 is CASSPQGYEQYF. In DNA form, the CDR3 reads TGTGCCAGCAGCCCACAGGGATACGAGCAGTACTTC.

The chain employs TRBV5-4 and TRBJ2-3, with TRBD2 identical over 10 bases. Germline V gene sequence: CDR1 SGHNT, CDR2 YYREEE (reference sequence). V dropped 2 bases and J dropped 4; count of bases not matched to a gene: 1. CDR3 length: 14 amino acids. In DNA, the CDR3 is TGTGCCAGCAGCTTCGGGACTAGCGCAGATACGCAGTATTTT. This sequence encodes CASSFGTSADTQYF.

This clone appeared once. The rearrangement joins TRBV7-9 to TRBJ1-1, with D maybe TRBD1 (5 bases). Germline-derived CDR1 and CDR2 are SEHNR and FQNEAQ (reference sequence). The CDR3 loop spans 12 amino acids. V was clipped by 6 bases and J by 6 bases, with 11 bases between them. Here the CDR3 DNA reads TGTGCCAGCAGTCAGGGAGTTTCTGAAGCTTTCTTT. Its translation is CASSQGVSEAFF.

The chain recombines TRBV5-6 with TRBJ1-5; D is uncertain. Between the trimmed V and J ends, which lost 0 bases and 7 bases, there was a span of 14 bases. There are 15 residues in the CDR3. In germline, CDR1 is SGHDT, CDR2 YYEEEE. CDR3 nucleotide sequence: TGTGCCAGCAGCTTGGCGACCCGTCCTTGGCAGCCCCAGCATTTT. This encodes CASSLATRPWQPQHF. Complete variable domain (other parts from reference TRBV5-6 and TRBJ1-5): DAGVTQSPTHLIKTRGQQVTLRCSPKSGHDTVSWYQQALGQGPQFIFQYYEEEERQRGNFPDRFSGHQFPNYSSELNVNALLLGDSALYLCASSLATRPWQPQHFGDGTRLSIL.

The chain couples TRBV5-4 to TRBJ1-6, with 9 bases fitting TRBD1. Per the germline V gene, CDR1 is SGHNT and CDR2 is YYREEE (reference sequence). The junction had 6 bases not matched to a gene; V was cut back by 4 bases and J by 10 bases. This CDR3 contains 14 residues. The CDR3 DNA reads TGTGCCAGCAGCGTGGGACAGGGTCAATCACCCCTCCACTTT. It specifies CASSVGQGQSPLHF.

V is TRBV6-1 and J is TRBJ2-7; either TRBD1 or TRBD2 may fit D (6 bases each). With 1 base removed from V and 3 bases from J, the gap between germline ends came to 10 bases. The CDR3 contains 14 residues. Per the germline V gene, CDR1 is MNHNS and CDR2 is SASEGT. CDR3 DNA: TGTGCCAGCAGTGAAGGCGGGACACACTACGAGCAGTACTTC. Translation gives CASSEGGTHYEQYF.

This chain links TRBV15 with TRBJ2-2; no clear D gene. Trimming cost V 3 bases and J 0 bases, with 5 bases left between them. The V gene's germline CDR1 is LNHNV and CDR2 YYDKDF (reference sequence). The CDR3 covers 14 residues. CDR3 nucleotide sequence: TGTGCCACCAGCAGCAGATCGAACACCGGGGAGCTGTTTTTT. This encodes CATSSRSNTGELFF.

This chain uses TRBV15 with TRBJ1-4; no definite D call. CDR3 size: 15 residues. Trimming removed 2 bases from V and 2 bases from J, with 9 bases in between. CDR1 is LNHNV and CDR2 is YYDKDF in the germline V gene (reference sequence). This CDR3 is CATSRQLTTNEKLFF. The CDR3 DNA reads TGTGCCACCAGCAGACAACTAACTACTAATGAAAAACTGTTTTTT.

By share of the sample, this clone is large (0.1 to 1%). This chain joins TRBV5-5 and TRBJ2-5; either TRBD1 or TRBD2 may supply D (5 bases each). This CDR3 has 16 residues. V was clipped by 0 bases and J by 4 bases, with 16 bases between them. Germline V gives CDR1 SGHKS, CDR2 YYEKEE (reference sequence). For the CDR3, the DNA is TGTGCCAGCAGCTTGGGCCCAGCGGCGAGGGGAGAGACCCAGTACTTC. Translating gives CASSLGPAARGETQYF.